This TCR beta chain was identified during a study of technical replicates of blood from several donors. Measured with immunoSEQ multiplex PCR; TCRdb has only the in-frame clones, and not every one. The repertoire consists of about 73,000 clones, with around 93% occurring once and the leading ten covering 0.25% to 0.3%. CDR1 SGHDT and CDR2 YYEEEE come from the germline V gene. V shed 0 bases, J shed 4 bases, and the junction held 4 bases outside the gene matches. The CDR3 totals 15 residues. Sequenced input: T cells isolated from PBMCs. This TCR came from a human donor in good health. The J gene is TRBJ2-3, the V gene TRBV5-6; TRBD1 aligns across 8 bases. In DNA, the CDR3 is TGTGCCAGCAGCTTGGCCGGACAGGGTCCAGATACGCAGTATTTT. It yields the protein CASSLAGQGPDTQYF.